This T cell receptor (beta chain) was sequenced for a study of shared clonotypes between healthy human individuals (dated by TCRdb to about 2020). Broadly, across the study: The cohort included three men and a couple of women between 18 and 49 years of age. For each donor, three plates each were used for CD4 naive and CD4 memory, two plates were used for CD8 naive, and one plate was used for CD8 memory. The study deeply sequenced blood TCR repertoires of five healthy adults to estimate repertoire size and the extent of clonotype sharing between individuals. Libraries were prepared and TCR repertoires were sequenced by different laboratories using diverse techniques, in order to increase sequencing depth and limit assay-specific biases. Each donor's leukapheresis produced roughly between roughly 0.85 and 9.5 billion PBMCs. What the research found in general, with its limitations: The genetic and exposure-history diversity represented was limited by the small number of donors. Larger estimated clonotype richness was generally found for naive subsets than for memory subsets. Pairwise subsampling led to the expectation that sequencing depth would affect the degree of clonotype sharing among donors. Clonotypes shared by all four sorted-subset donors showed higher generation probabilities than non-shared clonotypes. Sharing across four donors was observed for roughly 5% of naive CD4, 3% to 4% of naive CD8, over 2% of memory CD4, and over 0.3% of memory CD8 clonotypes. Only blood was sampled, and tissue TCR repertoires likely differ from those in blood. Incomplete sequencing was indicated by rarefaction of sorted-subset datasets, despite the large sequencing depth.

Using the deep immunoSEQ assay, multiplex PCR amplified TCR CDR3 regions from genomic DNA. Extracted genomic DNA from each cell subset was spread evenly across all wells of several immunoSEQ 96-well plates, with each plate serving as a replicate. Each replicate PCR for sorted subsets received approximately 200 ng genomic DNA, equal to roughly 33,000 T cell genomes. Purified libraries were measured with a Qubit 3.0 fluorometer, size-checked on a Bioanalyzer 2100, and measured again with the KAPA Library Quantification kit. Every immunoSEQ 96-well plate was sequenced on a separate single-read 150-cycle Illumina NextSeq 550 flow cell. The original pipeline was this. Because only junctional sequences without quality scores were contained in the immunoSEQ output, filtering matching that applied to full-length reads could not be performed. Sequences were annotated with PyIR, a Python wrapper for IgBLAST v1.9, and V/J genes and CDR3 were assigned using IMGT germline references. Reads were removed for weak V/J assignments (E-value above 1e-6), missing CDR3, stop codons, out-of-frame junctions, or ambiguous translated residues. V3J clonotypes were defined as sequences sharing the same inferred V gene, J gene, and CDR3 amino acid sequence. Percentage overlap between repertoires was computed as shared unique clonotypes divided by the size of the smaller repertoire. RTK rarefaction, the Chao1 estimator, and Recon v2.1 estimates of unobserved clonotypes were used to assess repertoire richness. OLGA was used to compute generation probabilities for all TCRbeta clonotypes that the gDNA method yielded from a handful of donors. As stored in TCRdb, this immuneACCESS dataset retains in-frame rearrangements with V and J assigned. A fraction of the clones does not appear; measured against another copy, unresolved V genes explain less than half of the discrepancy, and the remainder lacks a known reason. For V, J and clone size, that table is used; D and trimming come from the DNA. For this sample there are hundreds of thousands of clones; roughly 98% appear just once. The ten largest clones represent less than 0.35% of the sample.

In regard to this clone: Which antigen it targets is not known. No much larger clonotype is one base removed from it; base qualities were not supplied.

Looking up the germline V gene yields CDR1 MGHRA and CDR2 YSYEKL. V is reduced by 3 bases and J by 9 bases, leaving a spacing of 24 bases between them. The CDR3 starts with the cysteine, ends with the phenylalanine, and has 16 residues. Solely the CDR3 DNA is kept, with 48 bases framed from the first base. For the CD8 naive samples, CD45RO-negative cells were positively selected for CCR7, yielding a CD45RA+CCR7+ population from which TemRA cells were excluded. Donors were healthy HIV-negative adults with no recently reported acute infections or vaccinations. All donors were Caucasian adults living in Nashville, Tennessee, USA. Blood was obtained by leukapheresis, after which PBMCs were separated by Ficoll-Histopaque density gradient centrifugation and cryopreserved in liquid nitrogen vapor phase. Purity and quantity of every magnetically sorted T cell population were checked by analytical flow cytometry. Genomic DNA was isolated from each sorted fraction and quantified by UV absorbance on a Nanodrop 2000c.

Sample: naive CD8+ T cells sorted from blood. Reading the label with the study, this specimen's cell subset or site is: CD45RA+CCR7+. The chain is encoded by TRBV4-1 joined to TRBJ2-7; the D segment may tentatively be TRBD1 or TRBD2, each giving 5 matched bases. The TCR originated in a man aged 25 to 40 in good health. The DNA is as follows: TGCGCCAGCAGCCAGGACGTCGGGGACGGCTTACCCGGGCAGTACTTC. This sequence encodes CASSQDVGDGLPGQYF.